The 23 T cell receptor beta chains reported below all come from one sample, sequenced in a study of blood T cell repertoires in COVID-19. Measured with immunoSEQ multiplex PCR; TCRdb has only the in-frame clones, and not every one. Here the sample spans 250,000 to 350,000 clones, 88% being singletons. What was sequenced was peripheral blood. These receptors came from a woman in her twenties or thirties with COVID-19, enrolled during active disease.

Here the CDR3 reads CASSSNGNTEAFF. Here the CDR3 DNA reads TGTGCCAGTAGCTCAAACGGGAACACTGAAGCTTTCTTT. The chain is built from TRBV19 and TRBJ1-1, with unresolved D. Trimming removed 6 bases at V and 1 base at J, with 9 bases between. Per the germline V gene, CDR1 is LNHDA and CDR2 is SQIVND (reference sequence). The CDR3 consists of 13 residues.

This chain connects TRBV28 to TRBJ2-2; D might be TRBD2 (6 bases). Germline V gene sequence: CDR1 MDHEN, CDR2 SYDVKM. This CDR3 is built from 16 residues. V was cut by 7 bases and J by 3 bases, with 18 bases left in between. As DNA, the CDR3 is TGTGCCAGCATTCCCAGGTGGGGAGGCGACACCGGGGAGCTGTTTTTT. Its translation: CASIPRWGGDTGELFF.

This clone was counted once. CDR3 sequence reads: CASSDDRVAGGNSPLHF. The CDR3 DNA reads TGTGCCAGCAGCGATGACAGGGTCGCTGGAGGGAATTCACCCCTCCACTTT. The chain uses TRBV5-6 and TRBJ1-6, with 7 bases fitting TRBD1. The CDR3 covers 17 residues. Losses at the gene ends were 4 bases for V and 7 bases for J; bases not matched to a gene: 14. Germline V lookup: CDR1 SGHDT, CDR2 YYEEEE.

This clone was observed a single time. The V gene is TRBV30, the J gene TRBJ2-1, with 9 bases fitting TRBD2. With V trimmed by 4 bases and J by 14 bases, 18 bases remained unmatched. CDR3 length: 15 residues. Germline V gene lookup returns CDR1 GTSNPN and CDR2 SVGIG (reference sequence). Here the CDR3 DNA reads TGTGCCTGGAATACTGGTCGGGGTAGCGGGAGTGGGGAGTTCTTC. It specifies CAWNTGRGSGSGEFF.

V and J are TRBV6-5 and TRBJ1-6; TRBD1 matches at 9 bases. Germline V gene lookup returns CDR1 MNHEY and CDR2 SVGAGI. The CDR3 runs to 14 residues. J gave up 7 bases and V 6 bases, and 4 bases lay outside the gene matches. CDR3 residues: CASRQTGGNSPLHF. The DNA of the CDR3 is TGTGCCAGCAGACAGACAGGGGGGAATTCACCCCTCCACTTT.

The chain carries TRBV5-5 and TRBJ2-7; 8 positions match TRBD1. This CDR3 has 16 residues. CDR1 and CDR2 (germline): SGHKS, YYEKEE (reference sequence). V lost 9 bases and J lost 3; bases outside the gene matches: 17. For the CDR3, the DNA is TGTGCCACCCAGCCCCGCCCAGGGACAGGAGGCTACGAGCAGTACTTC. It yields the protein CATQPRPGTGGYEQYF.

The rearrangement uses TRBV25-1 and TRBJ2-4; weak D call: TRBD2 (5 bases). The germline V gene encodes CDR1 MGHDK and CDR2 SYGVNS. The CDR3 extends over 14 amino acids. Trimming left V 5 bases short and J 2 bases short, with 10 bases between. The CDR3 bases are TGTGCCAGCAGTCCACCGGGGACCAAAAACATTCAGTACTTC. It yields the protein CASSPPGTKNIQYF. Based on the CDR3 plus reference TRBV25-1 and TRBJ2-4, the full variable domain is EADIYQTPRYLVIGTGKKITLECSQTMGHDKMYWYQQDPGMELHLIHYSYGVNSTEKGDLSSESTVSRIRTEHFPLTLESARPSHTSQYLCASSPPGTKNIQYFGAGTRLSVL.

The chain is built from TRBV3-1 (or the pseudogene TRBV3-2) and TRBJ2-1; 10 bases line up with TRBD2. Trimming at V came to 8 bases and at J to 8 bases, leaving 9 bases not matched to a gene. The V gene's germline CDR1 is LGHDT and CDR2 YNNKEL (reference sequence). This CDR3 spans 14 amino acids. CDR3 protein: CASGRTSGKDEQFF. CDR3 coding DNA: TGTGCCAGCGGCCGGACTAGCGGTAAAGATGAGCAGTTCTTC.

The V and J genes are TRBV20-1 and TRBJ1-1; 7 nucleotides agree with TRBD1. Germline lookup yields CDR1 DFQATT and CDR2 SNEGSKA (reference sequence). Trimming removed 3 bases from V and 10 bases from J; junction bases left unmatched: 11. This CDR3 is 13 amino acids long. CDR3 coding DNA: TGCAGTGCTAGTCAGGGGGTCTACCGGGTAGCTTTCTTT. Its protein product is CSASQGVYRVAFF.

V is TRBV2 and J is TRBJ2-1; TRBD2 matches 12 bases. The V and J ends lost 8 bases and 0 bases, in that order; junction bases with no gene match: 5. CDR3 length: 16 amino acids. The germline V gene encodes CDR1 SNHLY and CDR2 FYNNEI. CDR3 in amino acids: CASRTSGASSYNEQFF. The DNA of the CDR3 is TGTGCCAGCCGGACTAGCGGGGCGAGCTCCTACAATGAGCAGTTCTTC.

The V gene is TRBV28, the J gene TRBJ1-4; 7 nucleotides agree with TRBD1. V gave up 6 bases and J gave up 6 bases; unmatched junction bases: 10. Per the germline V gene, CDR1 is MDHEN and CDR2 is SYDVKM. This CDR3 spans 15 amino acids. CDR3 sequence reads: CASSTGVRADEKLFF. CDR3 nucleotides: TGTGCCAGCAGCACAGGGGTTCGGGCGGATGAAAAACTGTTTTTT.

The chain links TRBV6-6 to TRBJ1-5; D might be TRBD1 (6 bases). Germline V CDR1 and CDR2: MNHNY, SVGAGI (reference sequence). Trimming left V 7 bases short and J 7 bases short, with 14 bases between. CDR3 length: 13 amino acids. The CDR3 loop is CASTTGNRQPQHF. As DNA, the CDR3 is TGTGCCAGCACCACAGGGAATCGGCAGCCCCAGCATTTT.

The rearrangement uses TRBV28 and TRBJ1-1; tentatively, D is TRBD1 (6 bases). Trimming pared 4 bases from V and 3 bases from J, leaving 18 bases between. The CDR3 runs to 16 residues. CDR1 MDHEN and CDR2 SYDVKM come from the germline V gene. Written as DNA, the CDR3 is TGTGCCAGCAGTTCGGTTTCAAGAAAGGGGGACACTGAAGCTTTCTTT. Its translation is CASSSVSRKGDTEAFF. Full variable domain (remainder filled in from reference TRBV28 and TRBJ1-1): DVKVTQSSRYLVKRTGEKVFLECVQDMDHENMFWYRQDPGLGLRLIYFSYDVKMKEKGDIPEGYSVSREKKERFSLILESASTNQTSMYLCASSSVSRKGDTEAFFGQGTRLTVV.

The V call is TRBV28, the J call TRBJ2-7, with D tentatively TRBD1 (5 bases). The V gene lost 3 bases and the J gene lost 1 base, with 13 bases spanning the gap. CDR1 MDHEN and CDR2 SYDVKM come from the germline V gene. The CDR3 runs 15 residues. Here the CDR3 reads CASSLPQGISYEQYF. The CDR3 region has the DNA TGTGCCAGCAGTTTGCCCCAGGGTATTTCCTACGAGCAGTACTTC. Using reference TRBV28 and TRBJ2-7 for the parts outside the CDR3, the full variable domain is DVKVTQSSRYLVKRTGEKVFLECVQDMDHENMFWYRQDPGLGLRLIYFSYDVKMKEKGDIPEGYSVSREKKERFSLILESASTNQTSMYLCASSLPQGISYEQYFGPGTRLTVT.

The V gene is TRBV5-1, the J gene TRBJ2-3, with D possibly being TRBD2 (6 bases). The CDR3 runs to 16 residues. CDR1 is SGHRS, CDR2 YFSETQ, per germline. The V end lost 0 bases, the J end lost 2 bases, and 13 bases lay between the germline ends. DNA for the CDR3: TGCGCCAGCAGCTTGGCCGCAGCGGGCCACACAGATACGCAGTATTTT. Protein: CASSLAAAGHTDTQYF. The variable domain in full, with the rest retrieved from reference TRBV5-1 and TRBJ2-3, is KAGVTQTPRYLIKTRGQQVTLSCSPISGHRSVSWYQQTPGQGLQFLFEYFSETQRNKGNFPGRFSGRQFSNSRSEMNVSTLELGDSALYLCASSLAAAGHTDTQYFGPGTRLTVL.

This chain connects TRBV24-1 to TRBJ2-7; 8 bases align to TRBD1. V shed 4 bases, J shed 0 bases, and the junction held 4 bases outside the gene matches. This CDR3 region has 15 residues. Germline loops: CDR1 KGHDR, CDR2 SFDVKD. CDR3 nucleotides: TGTGCCACCAGTGAGTCCGGGACAGGCTCCTACGAGCAGTACTTC. The encoded protein is CATSESGTGSYEQYF.

The gene calls are TRBV7-2 and TRBJ1-5, with D possibly TRBD1 on 6 matching bases. The CDR3 covers 16 residues. Germline lookup yields CDR1 SGHTA and CDR2 FQGNSA. The germline V and J ends were trimmed by 1 base and 1 base, with 11 bases remaining between them. The CDR3 is CASSLGARGSNQPQHF. The CDR3 DNA is TGTGCCAGCAGCTTAGGTGCCAGGGGAAGCAATCAGCCCCAGCATTTT.

The V and J genes are TRBV3-1 (or the pseudogene TRBV3-2) and TRBJ2-7; 8 positions match TRBD2. The germline V gene has CDR1 LGHDT and CDR2 YNNKEL (reference sequence). This CDR3 region has 14 residues. J gave up 7 bases and V 4 bases, and 9 bases lay outside the gene matches. The CDR3 sequence is CASSLPGPGGEQYF. Written as DNA, the CDR3 is TGTGCCAGCAGCCTTCCAGGGCCGGGGGGGGAGCAGTACTTC.

This chain joins TRBV7-9 and TRBJ1-1; possible D gene TRBD1, 5 bases. Trimming cost V 1 base and J 7 bases, with 16 bases left between them. Germline CDR1 is SEHNR and CDR2 is FQNEAQ (reference sequence). The CDR3 is 15 residues long. In nucleotides, the CDR3 is TGTGCCAGCAGCTTAGGGCAGGGAAGGTACGATGAAGCTTTCTTT. This encodes CASSLGQGRYDEAFF. The entire variable domain, with the rest obtained from reference TRBV7-9 and TRBJ1-1, is as follows: DTGVSQNPRHKITKRGQNVTFRCDPISEHNRLYWYRQTLGQGPEFLTYFQNEAQLEKSRLLSDRFSAERPKGSFSTLEIQRTEQGDSAMYLCASSLGQGRYDEAFFGQGTRLTVV.

As regards this clone: The sample holds other DNA sequences that translate to the same CDR3. The chain uses TRBV15 and TRBJ2-5; D not certain. This CDR3 has 12 amino acids. Trimming removed 0 bases from V and 4 bases from J, with 3 bases in between. The germline V gene encodes CDR1 LNHNV and CDR2 YYDKDF (reference sequence). The CDR3 DNA follows: TGTGCCACCAGCAGAGATCGAGAGACCCAGTACTTC. It yields the protein CATSRDRETQYF.

The gene calls are TRBV30 and TRBJ1-3; 7 nucleotides match TRBD1. CDR3 length: 14 amino acids. V was clipped by 2 bases and J by 1 base; unmatched bases: 2. In germline, CDR1 is GTSNPN, CDR2 SVGIG (reference sequence). Here the CDR3 DNA reads TGTGCCTGGAGTATGACAGGGTCTGGAAACACCATATATTTT. This codes for CAWSMTGSGNTIYF. The full variable domain, in which reference TRBV30 and TRBJ1-3 provide the parts outside the CDR3, is SQTIHQWPATLVQPVGSPLSLECTVEGTSNPNLYWYRQAAGRGLQLLFYSVGIGQISSEVPQNLSASRPQDRQFILSSKKLLLSDSGFYLCAWSMTGSGNTIYFGEGSWLTVV.

The CDR3 sequence is CASTPGNSYEQYF. CDR3 bases: TGTGCCAGCACACCAGGCAATTCCTACGAGCAGTACTTC. The chain combines TRBV28 with TRBJ2-7; D is unclear. Germline loops: CDR1 MDHEN, CDR2 SYDVKM. This CDR3 comprises 13 residues. Trimming stripped 7 bases from V and 1 base from J, with 11 bases between.

The chain employs TRBV19 and TRBJ2-1; 15 bases map to TRBD2. The ends lost 4 bases at V and 8 bases at J; junction bases unmatched: 9. The germline gives CDR1 LNHDA, CDR2 SQIVND (reference sequence). The CDR3 has 17 amino acids. CDR3 sequence (DNA): TGTGCCAGTAGTAGACCCCGAGGACTAGCGGGAGGGGATGAGCAGTTCTTC. Translating gives CASSRPRGLAGGDEQFF.